This record concerns one T cell receptor (beta chain) sequence. The data were taken from a study of OX40 agonist ivuxolimab in advanced cancers. Trimming removed 0 bases from V and 3 bases from J; junction bases left unmatched: 2. The CDR3 has 15 amino acids. CDR1 SGHTA and CDR2 FQGNSA come from the germline V gene. Produced via immunoSEQ multiplex PCR; TCRdb's table is partial and in-frame only. The sample has about 64,000 clones; 80% to 90% are singletons. This receptor was identified in an adult with an advanced solid tumor such as melanoma, head and neck, liver or kidney cancer. The chain links TRBV7-2 to TRBJ1-3, with 7 nucleotides matching TRBD1. The sequencing here drew on CD4+ or CD8+ T cells sorted from blood, taken in a trial of the OX40 agonist ivuxolimab. The CDR3 DNA sequence: TGTGCCAGCAGCTTAGCAGGGGGCAGTGGAAACACCATATATTTT. As protein: CASSLAGGSGNTIYF.